This passage covers 32 T cell receptor beta chains from one sample sequenced in a study of CD8 T cells in Susac syndrome. Random-hexamer reverse transcription was applied to 0.5 to 1 ug RNA. TCRdb re-analysed the immunoSEQ multiplex PCR reads in MiXCR, keeping a single row per CDR3 protein. This sample yields about 130,000 distinct CDR3 sequences, of which over 90% are seen a single time; 0.18% belongs to the top ten. The sequenced material came from CD8+ T cells from PBMCs. The receptors shown here come from a human donor with Susac syndrome.

In its sample, this clonotype was seen a few times. The rearrangement joins TRBV7-2 to TRBJ2-3, with unresolved D. The CDR3 is 12 residues long. Germline V gene sequence: CDR1 SGHTA, CDR2 FQGNSA. V lost 2 bases, J lost 3 bases, and 3 bases lay in between. The CDR3 coding sequence is TGTGCCAGCAGCTTACGAACAGATACGCAGTATTTT. It yields the protein CASSLRTDTQYF.

V and J are TRBV12-3 or TRBV12-4 and TRBJ2-1; D perhaps matches TRBD1 (5 bases). This CDR3 is built from 14 residues. V shed 8 bases and J shed 5 bases, with 16 bases lying between them. CDR3 in amino acids: CASVTGDPNNEQFF. CDR3 sequence (DNA): TGTGCCAGCGTCACAGGCGACCCCAACAATGAGCAGTTCTTC.

This clonotype was detected only once. The chain combines TRBV19 with TRBJ1-4, with 7 bases that match TRBD1. Germline loops: CDR1 LNHDA, CDR2 SQIVND (reference sequence). V dropped 6 bases and J dropped 3; count of bases not matched to a gene: 7. The CDR3 is 15 amino acids. The CDR3 protein is CASSYLGQSNEKLFF. The CDR3 DNA follows: TGTGCCAGTAGCTACCTGGGACAGTCTAATGAAAAACTGTTTTTT.

This chain connects TRBV15 to TRBJ1-5; no reliable D call. This CDR3 contains 14 residues. Trimming stripped 5 bases from V and 3 bases from J, with 11 bases between. Germline V CDR1 and CDR2: LNHNV, YYDKDF (reference sequence). CDR3 in DNA: TGTGCCACCAGCGGCCTAGAAAACAATCAGCCCCAGCATTTT. Its protein is CATSGLENNQPQHF.

V and J are TRBV27 and TRBJ1-5; no definite D call. The ends were cut back, 1 base at V and 2 bases at J, with 6 bases in the middle. CDR1 MNHEY and CDR2 SMNVEV come from the germline V gene (reference sequence). This CDR3 is built from 14 residues. The CDR3 DNA reads as TGTGCCAGCAGTTTATATGACGGCAATCAGCCCCAGCATTTT. Translated, it gives CASSLYDGNQPQHF.

The V and J genes are TRBV27 and TRBJ2-3; tentative D call: TRBD2 (6 bases). The germline gives CDR1 MNHEY, CDR2 SMNVEV (reference sequence). With 5 bases removed from V and 1 base from J, the gap between germline ends came to 16 bases. The length of the CDR3 is 16 residues. The CDR3 region is CASSPPTSTRTDTQYF. In DNA, the CDR3 is TGTGCCAGCAGTCCCCCCACTAGCACGCGCACAGATACGCAGTATTTT.

J is TRBJ2-7 and V is TRBV6-1, with TRBD2 identical over 8 bases. The length of the CDR3 is 15 residues. V trimming: 2 bases; J trimming: 5 bases; junction bases outside the gene matches: 8. Looked up from germline, CDR1 is MNHNS and CDR2 is SASEGT. Written as DNA, the CDR3 is TGTGCCAGCAGTGAATCACCCACTAGCGGCAACGAGCAGTACTTC. Translated, it gives CASSESPTSGNEQYF.

The CDR3 DNA reads TGTGCCATCATGGAGACAGAGAACACTGAAGCTTTCTTT. Its translation is CAIMETENTEAFF. The chain has TRBV7-9 and TRBJ1-1; TRBD1 might be the D (5 bases). The germline CDR1 and CDR2 sequences are SEHNR and FQNEAQ (reference sequence). CDR3 length: 13 amino acids. With 10 bases removed from V and 1 base from J, the gap between germline ends came to 13 bases.

The genes are TRBV29-1 and TRBJ1-1, with 9 positions matching TRBD1. Per germline, CDR1 SQVTM and CDR2 ANQGSEA. The CDR3 spans 13 residues. V lost 5 bases to trimming and J lost 2 bases; unmatched junction nucleotides: 3. The CDR3: CSVPGQGNTEAFF. CDR3 sequence (DNA): TGCAGCGTTCCGGGACAGGGAAACACTGAAGCTTTCTTT.

The chain has TRBV20-1 and TRBJ2-1, with 8 bases identical to TRBD2. Germline CDR1 and CDR2: DFQATT and SNEGSKA (reference sequence). The CDR3 totals 14 residues. V lost 3 bases to trimming and J lost 3 bases; unmatched junction nucleotides: 4. The CDR3 here is CSARETSDYNEQFF. The CDR3 DNA follows: TGCAGTGCTAGGGAGACTAGCGACTACAATGAGCAGTTCTTC.

This chain joins TRBV2 and TRBJ2-2; tentatively, D is TRBD1 (6 bases). The V gene lost 0 bases and the J gene lost 5 bases, with 13 bases spanning the gap. The CDR3 has 16 residues. Germline CDR1 reads SNHLY; CDR2 reads FYNNEI. The CDR3 is CASSEAWDNPTGELFF. DNA for the CDR3: TGTGCCAGCAGTGAAGCCTGGGACAATCCAACCGGGGAGCTGTTTTTT.

The chain recombines TRBV29-1 with TRBJ1-2; D possibly corresponds to TRBD1 (5 bases). The length of the CDR3 is 14 residues. V shed 3 bases and J shed 8 bases, with 19 bases lying between them. Germline V gene data show CDR1 as SQVTM and CDR2 as ANQGSEA. The CDR3 is CSVDQGLRPLGYTF. Here the CDR3 DNA reads TGCAGCGTTGACCAGGGCCTGCGCCCTTTGGGCTACACCTTC.

This clonotype was picked up one time. The CDR3, as DNA: TGTGCCATCAGCACCCAGACAGGGTTGGGCACTGAAGCTTTCTTT. This codes for CAISTQTGLGTEAFF. This chain connects TRBV10-3 to TRBJ1-1, with TRBD1 matching over 7 bases. Germline assignment: CDR1 ENHRY and CDR2 SYGVKD. The CDR3 covers 15 residues. J gave up 4 bases and V 6 bases, and 11 bases lay outside the gene matches.

This rearrangement joins TRBV18 to TRBJ2-7; TRBD2 agrees at 10 bases. In germline, CDR1 is KGHSH, CDR2 LQKENI. The CDR3 spans 14 residues. V lost 7 bases, J lost 1 base, and 4 bases stayed unmatched. The CDR3 protein is CASFGTSDSYEQYF. The CDR3 region has the DNA TGTGCCAGCTTCGGGACTAGCGATTCCTACGAGCAGTACTTC.

The chain carries TRBV5-1 and TRBJ2-7; 10 bases agree with TRBD2. Looked up from germline, CDR1 is SGHRS and CDR2 is YFSETQ. The length of the CDR3 is 16 residues. V was pared by 3 bases and J by 4 bases, with 10 bases of the junction left unmatched. The CDR3 protein is CASSSRLAGRQYEQYF. The CDR3 DNA reads TGCGCCAGCAGCTCTCGACTAGCGGGTCGGCAGTACGAGCAGTACTTC.

The J gene is TRBJ1-3, the V gene TRBV9, with TRBD1 as a possible D gene (5 bases). CDR1 and CDR2 from the germline V gene are SGDLS and YYNGEE. This CDR3 region has 15 residues. Trimming took 0 bases from V and 0 from J, leaving 7 bases between them. CDR3 in amino acids: CASSVGGSSGNTIYF. The CDR3 DNA follows: TGTGCCAGCAGCGTAGGGGGGAGCTCTGGAAACACCATATATTTT.

The rearrangement joins TRBV12-3 or TRBV12-4 to TRBJ2-7; D not resolved. The germline V and J ends were trimmed by 7 bases and 4 bases, with 20 bases remaining between them. CDR3 size: 15 residues. CDR3 protein: CASTQQDGPIYEQYF. Written as DNA, the CDR3 is TGTGCCAGCACCCAGCAGGACGGCCCAATTTACGAGCAGTACTTC.

The V and J genes are TRBV7-3 and TRBJ2-1; TRBD2 matches 10 bases. With V trimmed by 2 bases and J by 7 bases, 8 bases remained unmatched. This CDR3 region has 16 residues. The germline CDR1 and CDR2 sequences are SGHTA and FQGTGA. DNA of the CDR3: TGTGCCAGCAGCTTACTCTACCAGCGGGAGGGGAATGAGCAGTTCTTC. It is translated as CASSLLYQREGNEQFF.

This chain connects TRBV20-1 to TRBJ2-4, with no clear D. Germline loops: CDR1 DFQATT, CDR2 SNEGSKA (reference sequence). The length of the CDR3 is 13 residues. V lost 4 bases and J 5 bases, leaving 12 bases between the germline ends. This CDR3 reads CSANPTAENIQYF. In DNA form, the CDR3 reads TGCAGTGCTAATCCCACTGCAGAAAACATTCAGTACTTC.

This sequence joins TRBV9 and TRBJ2-7; D is perhaps TRBD1 or TRBD2 (5 bases each). The germline CDR1 and CDR2 sequences are SGDLS and YYNGEE. V dropped 4 bases and J dropped 2 bases, with 13 bases sitting between them. There are 14 residues in the CDR3. The CDR3 DNA is TGTGCCAGCAGCTCAGAGGGCAGGGCCTACGAGCAGTACTTC. Translated, it gives CASSSEGRAYEQYF.

V usage is TRBV27 and J usage is TRBJ2-1; tentatively, D is TRBD2 (6 bases). The CDR3 is 14 amino acids. The V and J ends lost 4 bases and 6 bases respectively, with 13 bases between them. CDR1 and CDR2 from the germline V gene are MNHEY and SMNVEV (reference sequence). For the CDR3, the DNA is TGTGCCAGCAGTTCCGAACTAGCTTCCAATGAGCAGTTCTTC. Protein: CASSSELASNEQFF.

The rearrangement uses TRBV9 and TRBJ2-1; D gene uncertain. The germline gives CDR1 SGDLS, CDR2 YYNGEE. There are 13 residues in the CDR3. V was pared by 2 bases and J by 4 bases, with 7 bases between. The CDR3 sequence is CASSVRPYNEQFF. The DNA for the CDR3 is TGTGCCAGCAGCGTCCGACCTTACAATGAGCAGTTCTTC.

The chain recombines TRBV9 with TRBJ1-4, with D maybe TRBD1 (5 bases). The CDR3 sequence is 14 residues long. The germline V gene has CDR1 SGDLS and CDR2 YYNGEE. Trimming pared 4 bases from V and 6 bases from J, leaving 13 bases between. The CDR3 region has the DNA TGTGCCAGCAGCTCCTCCGGGGGGGATGAAAAACTGTTTTTT. Amino acids: CASSSSGGDEKLFF. Variable domain in full (rest from reference TRBV9 and TRBJ1-4): DSGVTQTPKHLITATGQRVTLRCSPRSGDLSVYWYQQSLDQGLQFLIQYYNGEERAKGNILERFSAQQFPDLHSELNLSSLELGDSALYFCASSSSGGDEKLFFGSGTQLSVL.

The rearrangement joins TRBV24-1 to TRBJ2-5; D might be TRBD2 (6 bases). The ends were cut back, 7 bases at V and 1 base at J, with 12 bases in the middle. The CDR3 totals 14 residues. Germline CDR1 and CDR2: KGHDR and SFDVKD. CDR3 coding DNA: TGTGCCACCAGGGGACTGGAACCCCAAGAGACCCAGTACTTC. Translating it yields CATRGLEPQETQYF.

The CDR3 sequence: CASSFLPRSQATGYGYTF. The CDR3 bases are TGTGCCAGCAGCTTCCTCCCCCGATCCCAGGCGACTGGCTATGGCTACACCTTC. The rearrangement uses TRBV9 and TRBJ1-2; D gene uncertain. This CDR3 is 18 amino acids long. Germline loops: CDR1 SGDLS, CDR2 YYNGEE. The ends were cut back, 4 bases at V and 4 bases at J, with 26 bases in the middle.

The chain links TRBV20-1 to TRBJ1-5, with D hard to call. The CDR3 length is 16 residues. Germline CDR1 and CDR2: DFQATT and SNEGSKA (reference sequence). Trimming removed 0 bases from V and 5 bases from J, with 17 bases in between. The CDR3 here is CSARDRLDLRDQPQHF. The CDR3 DNA reads as TGCAGTGCTAGAGATCGTTTGGACTTGAGGGATCAGCCCCAGCATTTT.

This chain uses TRBV29-1 with TRBJ1-3; D possibly corresponds to TRBD1 (5 bases). Per the germline V gene, CDR1 is SQVTM and CDR2 is ANQGSEA. V was trimmed by 4 bases and J by 0 bases, leaving 13 bases between them. CDR3 length: 15 residues. The CDR3 loop is CSVGGSADSGNTIYF. In DNA form, the CDR3 reads TGCAGCGTTGGGGGCTCGGCCGACTCTGGAAACACCATATATTTT.

The chain carries TRBV9 and TRBJ1-1; tentatively, D is TRBD1 (5 bases). This CDR3 spans 13 amino acids. Trimming took off 4 bases at V and 6 bases at J, with 13 bases between the two ends. Per germline, CDR1 SGDLS and CDR2 YYNGEE. Written as DNA, the CDR3 is TGTGCCAGCAGCATCGTTGGGGGGGCTGAAGCTTTCTTT. It is translated as CASSIVGGAEAFF.

V usage is TRBV30 and J usage is TRBJ2-3; TRBD1 matches 10 bases. Unmatched junction bases numbered 4, after V lost 5 bases and J lost 5 bases. This CDR3 comprises 13 residues. CDR1 and CDR2 from the germline V gene are GTSNPN and SVGIG (reference sequence). The DNA for the CDR3 is TGTGCCTGGGACAGGGGGCTTGGAGATACGCAGTATTTT. Translating gives CAWDRGLGDTQYF.

The chain recombines TRBV4-1 with TRBJ2-1; D is unresolved. V lost 4 bases, J lost 0 bases, and 10 bases lay in between. Germline CDR1 is MGHRA and CDR2 is YSYEKL. This CDR3 has 15 residues. Here the CDR3 DNA reads TGCGCCAGCAGCCCATACCAGAGCTCCTACAATGAGCAGTTCTTC. It yields the protein CASSPYQSSYNEQFF.

This clonotype has more than one count but fewer than ten. This chain joins TRBV9 and TRBJ1-1; TRBD1 agrees at 7 bases. The CDR3 consists of 14 residues. V shed 4 bases, J shed 2 bases, and the junction held 5 bases outside the gene matches. Germline CDR1 SGDLS, CDR2 YYNGEE. Here the CDR3 DNA reads TGTGCCAGCAGCCCGGACAGGCTTAACACTGAAGCTTTCTTT. Translated, it gives CASSPDRLNTEAFF.

V gene TRBV4-1 combines with J gene TRBJ2-1; D uncertain. The length of the CDR3 is 14 residues. V was trimmed by 0 bases and J by 7 bases, leaving 10 bases between them. Germline V gene data show CDR1 as MGHRA and CDR2 as YSYEKL. CDR3 nucleotide sequence: TGCGCCAGCAGCCAAGATGGTGGTATGAATGAGCAGTTCTTC. Its protein product is CASSQDGGMNEQFF.